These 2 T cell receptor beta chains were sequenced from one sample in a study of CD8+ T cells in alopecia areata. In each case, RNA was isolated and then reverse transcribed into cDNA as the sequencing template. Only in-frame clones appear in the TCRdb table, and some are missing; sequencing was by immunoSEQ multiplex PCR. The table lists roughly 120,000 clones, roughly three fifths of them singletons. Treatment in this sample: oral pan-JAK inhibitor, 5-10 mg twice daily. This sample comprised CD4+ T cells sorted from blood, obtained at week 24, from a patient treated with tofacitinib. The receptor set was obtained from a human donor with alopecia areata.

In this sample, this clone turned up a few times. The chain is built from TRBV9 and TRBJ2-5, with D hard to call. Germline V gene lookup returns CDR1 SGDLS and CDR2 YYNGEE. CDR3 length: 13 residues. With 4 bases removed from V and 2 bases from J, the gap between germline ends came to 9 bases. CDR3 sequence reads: CASSLGPQETQYF. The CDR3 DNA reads TGTGCCAGCAGCTTAGGACCACAAGAGACCCAGTACTTC.

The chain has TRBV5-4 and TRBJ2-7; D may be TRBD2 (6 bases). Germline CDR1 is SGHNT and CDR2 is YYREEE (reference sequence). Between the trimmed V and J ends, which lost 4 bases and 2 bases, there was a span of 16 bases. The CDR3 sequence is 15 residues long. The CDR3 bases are TGTGCCAGCAGCCAGGGACTCGGGGAGACCTACGAGCAGTACTTC. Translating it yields CASSQGLGETYEQYF.